This T cell receptor beta chain was sequenced in a study of T-cell reconstitution after alpha-beta-depleted transplantation in children. There are 16 residues in the CDR3. Germline lookup yields CDR1 LGHNA and CDR2 YSLEER. J gave up 4 bases and V 0 bases, and 7 bases lay outside the gene matches. In this sample, this clonotype turned up many times. Unique molecular identifiers were incorporated into the prepared TCRbeta library. TCRdb re-analysed the PCR reads in MiXCR, keeping a single row per CDR3 protein. The sample contains 70,000 to 95,000 distinct CDR3 sequences, 12% of which appear only once. This TCR came from a human donor who donated a stem cell graft to a child with inherited bone marrow failure. Specimen: PBMCs from the stem cell graft donor, collected from the stem cell graft. This rearrangement joins TRBV4-3 to TRBJ2-7; 9 bases are shared with TRBD1. CDR3 loop: CASSQEGGQGLYEQYF. CDR3 coding DNA: TGCGCCAGCAGCCAAGAAGGGGGACAGGGTTTGTACGAGCAGTACTTC.